These T cell receptor beta chains were read from a single sample in a study of cytotoxic CD8 clonotypes in ibrutinib-treated CLL. Sequenced by immunoSEQ multiplex PCR; TCRdb stores in-frame clones only, minus some. The data show about 50,000 clones, with roughly 80% seen just once and 20% held by the top ten. Specimen: PBMCs, collected after 24 months of ibrutinib treatment. These TCRs come from a human donor with chronic lymphocytic leukemia. Each CDR3 is given with its conserved first and last residue. D genes are given only for firm matches. Some rows mark clone size as missing; the rest say once, few, many or name a class of expanded clone.

clone_size d_call j_call v_call cdr3_nt cdr3_aa
NA TRBD1 TRBJ1-2 TRBV29-1 TGCAGCGTTGAAAAAGGACAGGGGGCGCGTGGCTACACCTTC CSVEKGQGARGYTF
NA NA TRBJ1-2 TRBV11-2 TGTGCCAGCAGCTCTATGCCGGGGGACTATGGCTACACCTTC CASSSMPGDYGYTF
NA NA TRBJ2-3 TRBV19 TGTGCCAGTAGTCCTCGTGGAGCGGATACGCAGTATTTT CASSPRGADTQYF
NA NA TRBJ2-7 TRBV7-7 TGTGCCAGCAGCCCAACAACAGGGAACCACGAGCAGTACTTC CASSPTTGNHEQYF
NA NA TRBJ2-1 TRBV28 TGTGCCAGCGTTGGCCAGCGGGTGGGAAACAATGAGCAGTTCTTC CASVGQRVGNNEQFF
NA NA TRBJ1-2 TRBV30 TGTGCCTGGAGTCCACCCCGGGTACTCCTGGGGGGCTACACCTTC CAWSPPRVLLGGYTF
once NA TRBJ1-2 TRBV21-1 TGTGCCAGCAGCAAAAAGGAAGGGACAACCTGGGATGGCTACACCTTC CASSKKEGTTWDGYTF
once NA TRBJ2-7 TRBV29-1 TGCAGCGTTGATTCCGGGAACTCCTACGAGCAGTACTTC CSVDSGNSYEQYF
NA TRBD1 TRBJ1-1 TRBV28 TGTGCCAGCACCCGGGACAGAAACACTGAAGCTTTCTTT CASTRDRNTEAFF
few NA TRBJ2-5 TRBV6-5 TGTGCCAGCAGTGGCAGCGGAGGGGAGACCCAGTACTTC CASSGSGGETQYF
NA TRBD2 TRBJ2-3 TRBV27 TGTGCCAGCAGAACCCGGACCCCAGAGCGATCTAGCGGAGGCACAGATACGCAGTATTTT CASRTRTPERSSGGTDTQYF
NA NA TRBJ1-2 TRBV18 TGTGCCAGCTCACCAGGGTCCGACTATGGCTACACCTTC CASSPGSDYGYTF
NA TRBD1 TRBJ1-5 TRBV27 TGTGCCAGCAGTTTACGTGGACAGGGCGACCCGAGCAATCAGCCCCAGCATTTT CASSLRGQGDPSNQPQHF
NA NA TRBJ2-3 TRBV9 TGTGCCAGCAGCGCCATGCTTGCGGGAACTGATACGCAGTATTTT CASSAMLAGTDTQYF
NA NA TRBJ2-3 TRBV7-2 TGTGCCAGCAGCTTTTCAGGGTCGGGGGATACGCAGTATTTT CASSFSGSGDTQYF
NA NA TRBJ2-5 TRBV7-8 TGTGCCAGCAGCTTAAAGCGGACCCAAGAGACCCAGTACTTC CASSLKRTQETQYF
once NA TRBJ1-6 TRBV19 TGTGCCAGTAGTCCCGTCGGCAGACGACGAGATAATTCACCCCTCCACTTT CASSPVGRRRDNSPLHF
NA TRBD1 TRBJ1-2 TRBV11-2 TGTGCCAGCAGCTTAATCGCGCAGGGGGCCTATGGCTACACCTTC CASSLIAQGAYGYTF
NA NA TRBJ2-7 TRBV7-9 TGTGCCAGCAGCCCTCTCGGGACGGCCACTTACGAGCAGTACTTC CASSPLGTATYEQYF
NA NA TRBJ2-3 TRBV5-5 TGTGCCAGCAGCCCCCGGTGGGGGAGCACAGATACGCAGTATTTT CASSPRWGSTDTQYF
NA TRBD2 TRBJ2-5 TRBV19 TGTGCCAGTAGTACGCCCCTTAAGACTAGCGGGAAAGAGACCCAGTACTTC CASSTPLKTSGKETQYF
NA TRBD2 TRBJ2-2 TRBV5-1 TGCGCCAGCAGCTTGGAACCTAGCGGGAGGGCCGACACCGGGGAGCTGTTTTTT CASSLEPSGRADTGELFF
few NA TRBJ2-6 TRBV28 TGTGCCAGCAGGAAGGGGGGAGCTAGTTTTTCTGGGGCCAACGTCCTGACTTTC CASRKGGASFSGANVLTF
NA TRBD1 TRBJ1-1 TRBV29-1 TGCAGCGTTGATTACAGGGGAGGCACTGAAGCTTTCTTT CSVDYRGGTEAFF
NA NA TRBJ2-7 TRBV5-4 TGTGCCAGCAGCTACCCCGGGAGGGGGCGCGAGCAGTACTTC CASSYPGRGREQYF
NA NA TRBJ2-1 TRBV5-1 TGCGCCAGCAGCTTGGCAAGGAGGGCCACGATGGATGAGCAGTTCTTC CASSLARRATMDEQFF
once NA TRBJ2-7 TRBV27 TGTGCCAGCAGTTTCTACAGCTCCTACGAGCAGTACTTC CASSFYSSYEQYF
NA NA TRBJ1-3 TRBV9 TGTGCCAGCAGCGTATTAGGGGCGGGAGGAAACACCATATATTTT CASSVLGAGGNTIYF
NA NA TRBJ1-1 TRBV7-8 TGTGCCAGCAGCTTAGCCCTGGCCCAAAGTCCAAACACTGAAGCTTTCTTT CASSLALAQSPNTEAFF
NA TRBD2 TRBJ2-5 TRBV5-4 TGTGCCAGCAGCTTTGATGGGAGGGCAACTGAAGAGACCCAGTACTTC CASSFDGRATEETQYF
NA NA TRBJ2-1 TRBV4-1 TGCGCCAGCAGCCAGGATGGGACTTCCCGGGTCGATGAGCAGTTCTTC CASSQDGTSRVDEQFF
once NA TRBJ2-7 TRBV19 TGTGCCAGTAGTATCGCAGGGCTGGCCGAGCAGTACTTC CASSIAGLAEQYF
NA TRBD1 TRBJ2-4 TRBV18 TGTGCCAGCTCACCCCGGGGACAGGGCATTCAGTACTTC CASSPRGQGIQYF
NA NA TRBJ2-3 TRBV9 TGTGCCAGCAGCCTCCCAAGTCCTAGCACAGATACGCAGTATTTT CASSLPSPSTDTQYF
NA NA TRBJ1-2 TRBV2 TGTGCCAGCAGTGACTCGCCGGACTATGGCTACACCTTC CASSDSPDYGYTF
NA TRBD2 TRBJ2-7 TRBV4-1 TGCGCCAGCAGCCCCACGCTACTCGCGGGAGGGCCCTCAAGCCTGGCCTACGAGCAGTACTTC CASSPTLLAGGPSSLAYEQYF
NA NA TRBJ1-1 TRBV5-1 TGCGCCAGCAGGAGGGAAGGAGCTGAAGCTTTCTTT CASRREGAEAFF
NA TRBD2 TRBJ2-3 TRBV6-1 TGTGCCAGCAGTGTTGGTAGCGGGAGGGCAGATACGCAGTATTTT CASSVGSGRADTQYF
NA NA TRBJ2-1 TRBV9 TGTGCCAGCAGCGGGGGAAGCGGTAGCTCCTACAATGAGCAGTTCTTC CASSGGSGSSYNEQFF
few TRBD2 TRBJ2-6 TRBV7-2 TGTGCCAGCACCTTGAGGGTAGCGGGAGGCTCTGGGGCCAACGTCCTGACTTTC CASTLRVAGGSGANVLTF
once NA TRBJ2-2 TRBV19 TGTGCCAGTAGTATAGAGGGACACCACACCGGGGAGCTGTTTTTT CASSIEGHHTGELFF
NA NA TRBJ1-1 TRBV7-2 TGTGCCAGCAGCCGAGGGGTTAGGGTAGCTTTCTTT CASSRGVRVAFF
few NA TRBJ2-3 TRBV7-3 TGTGCCAGCAGACAGGACGGAGTAGGGGCAGATACGCAGTATTTT CASRQDGVGADTQYF
NA NA TRBJ1-5 TRBV19 TGTGCCAGTAGTTGGGGGGTCAATCAGCCCCAGCATTTT CASSWGVNQPQHF
NA NA TRBJ2-7 TRBV30 TGTGCCTGGAGTGCTGGCACATCCTACGAGCAGTACTTC CAWSAGTSYEQYF
once NA TRBJ2-3 TRBV6-1 TGTGCCAGCAGTGAGCGGCAGTTCTCCACAGATACGCAGTATTTT CASSERQFSTDTQYF
NA NA TRBJ1-3 TRBV6-1 TGTGCCAGCAGTGAAGTCACGGGACAAATCTCTGGAAACACCATATATTTT CASSEVTGQISGNTIYF
NA TRBD1 TRBJ2-7 TRBV7-9 TGTGCCAGCAGCTTATCAGGGGGCGAGCAGTACTTC CASSLSGGEQYF